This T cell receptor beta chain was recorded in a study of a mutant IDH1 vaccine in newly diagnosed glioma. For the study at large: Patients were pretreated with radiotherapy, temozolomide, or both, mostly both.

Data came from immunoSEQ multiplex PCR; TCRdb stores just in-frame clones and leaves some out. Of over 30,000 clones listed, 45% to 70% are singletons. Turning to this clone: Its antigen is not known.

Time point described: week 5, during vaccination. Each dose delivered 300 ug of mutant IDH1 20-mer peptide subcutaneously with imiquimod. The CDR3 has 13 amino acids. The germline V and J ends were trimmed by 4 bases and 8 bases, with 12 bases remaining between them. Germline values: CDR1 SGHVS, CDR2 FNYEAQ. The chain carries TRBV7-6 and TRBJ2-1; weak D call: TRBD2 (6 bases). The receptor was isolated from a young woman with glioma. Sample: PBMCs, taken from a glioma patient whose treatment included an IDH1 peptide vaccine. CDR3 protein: CASSSIGEDEQFF. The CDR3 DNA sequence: TGTGCCAGCAGCTCGATCGGGGAGGATGAGCAGTTCTTC.